This T cell receptor (beta chain) was observed in a study of blood T cells in healthy people across ages. The study's findings and limits: PBMC samples, being unsorted, prevented any conclusive comparison of naive and antigen-experienced cells. Per million T cells, TCR beta diversity dropped roughly linearly as age increased.

Caucasian, healthy and from Russia, the donors were aged between about 6 and 100. A J-beta primer mix and a sample-barcoded 5' primer were used in a second PCR of roughly 7 to 12 cycles. A minimum of 2.5 million CDR3-containing paired-end reads was obtained for each sample. TCRdb redid the calling of the 5' RACE reads with MiXCR, one entry per CDR3 protein. The sample holds 800,000 to 950,000 distinct CDR3 sequences, roughly 34% seen once. V lost 3 bases to trimming and J lost 1 base; unmatched junction nucleotides: 10. The V gene's germline CDR1 is DFQATT and CDR2 SNEGSKA (reference sequence). The CDR3 consists of 17 residues. As regards this clonotype: Its specificity is not known.

Sequencing was performed on blood. The clonotype comes from a man aged 18 to 29 in good health. The V gene is TRBV20-1, the J gene TRBJ2-2, with 8 bases fitting TRBD2. The CDR3 sequence is CSASAPGLGLNTGELFF. CDR3 nucleotide sequence: TGCAGTGCTAGTGCTCCGGGACTAGGTTTGAACACCGGGGAGCTGTTTTTT.